Listed below are T cell receptor beta chains from one sample, sequenced in a study of siplizumab effects on memory and regulatory T cells. Using immunoSEQ multiplex PCR, the repertoire was profiled, and TCRdb retains in-frame clones only, with some absent. The profile shows fewer than 85,000 clones, approximately 95% of them singletons. Sequenced material: CD8+ T cells sorted from blood. These receptors were collected from a human donor in good health. The CDR3 runs from the conserved cysteine through the conserved F or W. D genes are given only for firm matches. Expanded clones get a size class; other rows say once, few or many, or leave the size out.

TRBJ1-1 . . TRBV19 TGTGCCAGTAGTATAGGCATGAAGGGCTACACTGAAGCTTTCTTT CASSIGMKGYTEAFF
TRBJ2-2 TRBD1 . TRBV6-5 TGTGCCAGCAGTTACTCAGGGGGCAGCGGGGAGCTGTTTTTT CASSYSGGSGELFF
TRBJ2-3 TRBD2 once TRBV15 TGTGCCACCAGCAGATCAAGACTAGCTGCCACTAGCACAGATACGCAGTATTTT CATSRSRLAATSTDTQYF
TRBJ2-1 TRBD2 . TRBV10-3 TGTGCCATCAGCCGGGACTACCAAGACAATGAGCAGTTCTTC CAISRDYQDNEQFF
TRBJ2-1 TRBD1 . TRBV19 TGTGCCAGTAGTACGACAGGGATCCATGAGCAGTTCTTC CASSTTGIHEQFF
TRBJ1-4 . few TRBV10-3 TGTGCCATCAGTGAGTCGACGGCAGGGGATGAAAATCGACTGTTTTTT CAISESTAGDENRLFF
TRBJ2-7 TRBD1 . TRBV7-6 TGTGCCAGCAGCCCGGGGACAGACCACTCCTACGAGCAGTACTTC CASSPGTDHSYEQYF
TRBJ2-1 . . TRBV29-1 TGCAGCGTCCAAGAGGGCCGTACCTACAATGAGCAGTTCTTC CSVQEGRTYNEQFF
TRBJ2-7 . . TRBV27 TGTGCCAGCAGTTTATATTTTAGGCACAGAAATTACGAGCAGTACTTC CASSLYFRHRNYEQYF
TRBJ2-1 TRBD1 . TRBV9 TGTGCCAGCAGCGTATACCAGGACAGGGGGGTATCCTACAATGAGCAGTTCTTC CASSVYQDRGVSYNEQFF
TRBJ2-7 . . TRBV10-2 TGCGCCAGCAGTGAGTCGGGATCCTTCTACGAGCAGTACTTC CASSESGSFYEQYF
TRBJ2-1 TRBD2 once TRBV7-8 TGTGCCAGCAGCTTAGTCGGCGGGAGCTCCTACAATGAGCAGTTCTTC CASSLVGGSSYNEQFF
TRBJ2-1 TRBD2 . TRBV19 TGTGCCAGTAGTATGGGACTAGCGTACAATGAGCAGTTCTTC CASSMGLAYNEQFF
TRBJ1-2 . . TRBV4-1 TGCGCCAGCAGCCAGTACTCGGGAGGCGGCCCGCTTGATGGCTACACCTTC CASSQYSGGGPLDGYTF
TRBJ1-2 . . TRBV5-1 TGCGCCAGCTCGAATAACTATGGCTACACCTTC CASSNNYGYTF
TRBJ2-2 . . TRBV19 TGTGCCAGTAGTATCGGATACACCGGGGAGCTGTTTTTT CASSIGYTGELFF
TRBJ1-4 . . TRBV10-3 TGTGCCATCAGCGATAACGACAAGAATGAAAAACTGTTTTTT CAISDNDKNEKLFF
TRBJ2-1 TRBD2 . TRBV18 TGTGCCAGCTCACTCTCGAGCGGGAGCCGGGACAATGAGCAGTTCTTC CASSLSSGSRDNEQFF
TRBJ2-7 . . TRBV29-1 TGCAGCGTTAGGACCCCTAGCGAGCAGTACTTC CSVRTPSEQYF
TRBJ1-3 . . TRBV6-1 TGTGCCAGCAGTGAAGCGCACGGGGTTGCAGACACCATATATTTT CASSEAHGVADTIYF
TRBJ2-7 . . TRBV6-5 TGTGCCAGCACCCCTAAGCTTTTGTACGAGCAGTACTTC CASTPKLLYEQYF
TRBJ2-7 . . TRBV25-1 TGTGCCAGCACTCTGGATGGCTACGAGCAGTACTTC CASTLDGYEQYF
TRBJ2-7 TRBD2 . TRBV10-3 TGTGCCATCAGTGATACTGGGACTACTCACGAGCAGTACTTC CAISDTGTTHEQYF
TRBJ2-7 . . TRBV14 TGTGCCAGCAGCCAACCGGATACAGGGATCTTTTACGAGCAGTACTTC CASSQPDTGIFYEQYF
TRBJ1-1 . few TRBV12-5 TGTGCTAGTGGTTTGGGACATATGACTGAAGCTTTCTTT CASGLGHMTEAFF
TRBJ1-2 . . TRBV5-4 TGTGCCAGCAGCTTGGGGGGGGAGCGCGGCTACACCTTC CASSLGGERGYTF
TRBJ2-1 TRBD2 . TRBV7-8 TGTGCCAGTCTGTCCTGGACTAGCGAAAACGGGAGAGTCAATGAGCAGTTCTTC CASLSWTSENGRVNEQFF
TRBJ1-1 TRBD1 . TRBV6-1 TGTGCCAGCAGTGCTCCAGGGGGGCCTGAAGCTTTCTTT CASSAPGGPEAFF
TRBJ2-5 TRBD2 . TRBV7-9 TGTGCCAGCTCATCGGTAGCGGGAGGGCCAGAGACCCAGTACTTC CASSSVAGGPETQYF
TRBJ1-1 TRBD1 . TRBV11-2 TGTGCCAGCAGCTTCTGGGGACAGGGACGGCGGGACACTGAAGCTTTCTTT CASSFWGQGRRDTEAFF
TRBJ2-3 . . TRBV5-1 TGCGCCAGCAGCTTGGTATCCCCATTGGGCACAGATACGCAGTATTTT CASSLVSPLGTDTQYF
TRBJ1-5 . . TRBV7-9 TGTGCCAGCAGCCCCACCGGGTCCAGTTATCAGCCCCAGCATTTT CASSPTGSSYQPQHF
TRBJ2-5 . . TRBV6-5 TGTGCCAGCAGTTACTCGTTACAAGAGACCCAGTACTTC CASSYSLQETQYF
TRBJ2-7 TRBD2 . TRBV5-1 TGCGCCGGCAGCTTGGCCGGGGGACTATCCTACGAGCAGTACTTC CAGSLAGGLSYEQYF
TRBJ1-5 . once TRBV6-1 TGTGCCAGCAGTGAACTTGGCACAGGCAATCAGCCCCAGCATTTT CASSELGTGNQPQHF
TRBJ2-5 . . TRBV28 TGTGCCAGCAGTTTAGCCGGGACGGGAAAAGAGACCCAGTACTTC CASSLAGTGKETQYF
TRBJ2-7 TRBD1 medium-sized TRBV6-1 TGTGCCAGCAGTGAATTACAGGGGGCATACGAGCAGTACTTC CASSELQGAYEQYF
TRBJ1-5 . . TRBV28 TGTGCCAGCAGTTTGGGCCATCCCCCTGTGGCGAATCAGCCCCAGCATTTT CASSLGHPPVANQPQHF
TRBJ1-2 TRBD1 . TRBV29-1 TGCAGCGTTACAGGGGAATACTATGGCTACACCTTC CSVTGEYYGYTF
TRBJ2-5 . . TRBV25-1 TGTGCCAGCAGTTCAAAGCTGGCAGAGACCCAGTACTTC CASSSKLAETQYF
TRBJ2-1 . . TRBV19 TGTGCCAGTAGTACCCGGGCAGAGGGTATACGCAATGAGCAGTTCTTC CASSTRAEGIRNEQFF
TRBJ2-1 . . TRBV2 TGTGCCAGCCCTTTGCGGGGACCCTACAATGAGCAGTTCTTC CASPLRGPYNEQFF
TRBJ2-7 . once TRBV5-4 TGTGCCAGCAGCTTGTTCGGGGAACGCTACGAGCAGTACTTC CASSLFGERYEQYF
TRBJ2-1 TRBD2 once TRBV7-8 TGTGCCAGCAGCTTATACTCGGCTAGCGGGAGTTCTGAGCAGTTCTTC CASSLYSASGSSEQFF
TRBJ2-6 . . TRBV7-8 TGTGCCAGCAGCTTGGCGGGTGGGGCCAACGTCCTGACTTTC CASSLAGGANVLTF
TRBJ2-3 . . TRBV9 TGTGCCAGCGGGCAGGGTGGAACAGATACGCAGTATTTT CASGQGGTDTQYF
TRBJ2-1 . . TRBV27 TGTGCCAGCAGTTCAAGGGGACGGAACAATGAGCAGTTCTTC CASSSRGRNNEQFF
TRBJ2-1 . . TRBV6-1 TGTGCCAGCAGTGACACCCAGCCGCAGTTCTTC CASSDTQPQFF
TRBJ2-1 . . TRBV21-1 TGTGCCGTCAGGGGCGGACCCTACAATGAGCAGTTCTTC CAVRGGPYNEQFF